The 27 T cell receptor beta chains reported below all come from one sample, sequenced in a study of blood T cells in healthy people across ages (dated by TCRdb to about 2015). The library was built by means of 5' RACE. The sample was run on an Illumina HiSeq 2500. A second PCR of about 6 to 12 cycles was run with a J-beta primer mix and a sample-barcoded 5' primer. Using fastp trimming at Q25 and MiXCR clonotype assembly, TCRdb reanalyzed the public sequencing data and kept in-frame beta chains. Entries are consolidated by CDR3 protein sequence, retaining the most common genes and DNA. The sample table contains 2 million or so distinct CDR3 sequences; only one count was recorded for less than 50% of them. The ten largest make up around 2.1% of the sample. Input material: blood. The receptors come from a woman between 35 and 50 years old in good health.

This clonotype was seen more than once but under ten times. V usage is TRBV6-5 and J usage is TRBJ2-5; TRBD1 agrees at 9 bases. This CDR3 is 16 amino acids long. V was clipped by 3 bases and J by 2 bases; unmatched bases: 7. Germline V CDR1 and CDR2: MNHEY, SVGAGI. The DNA of the CDR3 is TGTGCCAGCAGTTATCTCTTGGGACAGGGTCAAGAGACCCAGTACTTC. Protein sequence: CASSYLLGQGQETQYF.

The chain carries TRBV29-1 and TRBJ2-3, with 10 bases identical to TRBD2. CDR1 and CDR2 from the germline V gene are SQVTM and ANQGSEA. This CDR3 contains 15 residues. J was trimmed by 5 bases and V by 8 bases; bases with no gene match: 13. The DNA for the CDR3 is TGCAGCTTCCACCACCCTAGCGGGGGATTAGATACGCAGTATTTT. This encodes CSFHHPSGGLDTQYF.

The chain uses TRBV12-3 or TRBV12-4 and TRBJ2-3, with a weak D call TRBD2 (6 bases). This CDR3 comprises 15 residues. The V end was cut by 3 bases, the J end by 8 bases, with 18 bases between. The CDR3 reads CASSFSVGTYITQYF. The CDR3 DNA sequence: TGTGCCAGCAGTTTTAGTGTAGGGACTTACATTACGCAGTATTTT.

This chain joins TRBV4-1 and TRBJ2-5; 11 bases line up with TRBD2. V was pared by 3 bases and J by 11 bases, with 14 bases of the junction left unmatched. CDR3 size: 16 residues. Germline CDR1 reads MGHRA; CDR2 reads YSYEKL. CDR3: CASSQQLAGVWNEQYF. The CDR3 DNA reads TGCGCCAGCAGCCAGCAACTAGCGGGGGTGTGGAATGAGCAGTACTTC.

The chain employs TRBV6-6 and TRBJ2-7; a weak D match, TRBD2 (5 bases). Per germline, CDR1 MNHNY and CDR2 SVGAGI (reference sequence). The CDR3 loop spans 15 amino acids. The germline V and J ends were trimmed by 6 bases and 4 bases, with 19 bases remaining between them. The CDR3 protein is CASRSHREEGYEQYF. As DNA, the CDR3 is TGTGCCAGCAGATCACACCGGGAAGAAGGATACGAGCAGTACTTC.

V usage is TRBV29-1 and J usage is TRBJ1-2, with TRBD1 matching 8 bases. The germline gives CDR1 SQVTM, CDR2 ANQGSEA. This CDR3 has 11 residues. V trimming: 3 bases; J trimming: 8 bases; junction bases outside the gene matches: 2. This CDR3 is CSVEDREGYTF. CDR3 DNA: TGCAGCGTTGAGGACAGGGAAGGCTACACCTTC.

The rearrangement uses TRBV4-3 and TRBJ2-2; 12 bases are a match to TRBD2. The CDR3 runs to 18 residues. CDR1 LGHNA and CDR2 YSLEER come from the germline V gene. Unmatched junction bases numbered 2, after V lost 0 bases and J lost 0 bases. The CDR3 region has the DNA TGCGCCAGCAGCCAAGAGGGACTAGCGGGTACGAACACCGGGGAGCTGTTTTTT. It encodes CASSQEGLAGTNTGELFF.

The V gene is TRBV7-9, the J gene TRBJ2-7; D is unresolved. V was trimmed by 6 bases and J by 7 bases, leaving 10 bases between them. There are 11 residues in the CDR3. CDR1 and CDR2 from the germline V gene are SEHNR and FQNEAQ (reference sequence). The CDR3 region is CASRSTGEQYF. As DNA, the CDR3 is TGTGCCAGCAGATCCACTGGGGAGCAGTACTTC.

The V and J genes are TRBV12-3 or TRBV12-4 and TRBJ2-1, with 8 nucleotides matching TRBD2. Trimming at V came to 11 bases and at J to 9 bases, leaving 18 bases not matched to a gene. This CDR3 has 15 residues. CDR3 coding DNA: TGTGCCGCAGCCTCCGAGGGCGGGGGGCAGGGTGAGCAGTTCTTC. It translates to CAAASEGGGQGEQFF.

This sequence joins TRBV6-6 and TRBJ2-1, with D unresolved. Trimming stripped 2 bases from V and 9 bases from J, with 8 bases between. Germline V gives CDR1 MNHNY, CDR2 SVGAGI (reference sequence). CDR3 size: 12 residues. The CDR3 bases are TGTGCCAGCAGTTACGCCCGTCTTGAGCAGTTCTTC. This encodes CASSYARLEQFF.

The chain couples TRBV5-1 to TRBJ2-1; D may be TRBD1 or TRBD2 (5 bases each). Trimming removed 0 bases from V and 6 bases from J, with 13 bases in between. This CDR3 has 15 amino acids. Per the germline V gene, CDR1 is SGHRS and CDR2 is YFSETQ. CDR3 bases: TGCGCCAGCAGCTTGGCCGGGACCCCGCCCAATGAGCAGTTCTTC. Residues: CASSLAGTPPNEQFF.

Only a few counts were recorded for this clonotype. V is TRBV4-2 and J is TRBJ2-1, with TRBD2 as a possible D gene (5 bases). The CDR3 runs to 15 residues. V was trimmed by 4 bases and J by 1 base, leaving 11 bases between them. CDR1 and CDR2 (germline): LGHNA, YNFKEQ. DNA of the CDR3: TGTGCCAGCAGCCTTACTAGTGTGTCCTACAATGAGCAGTTCTTC. This codes for CASSLTSVSYNEQFF.

This clonotype was observed a handful of times. The gene calls are TRBV20-1 and TRBJ2-3; 11 positions match TRBD2. CDR1 is DFQATT and CDR2 is SNEGSKA in the germline V gene (reference sequence). This CDR3 region has 16 residues. V gave up 3 bases and J gave up 2 bases; unmatched junction bases: 7. The CDR3 nucleotides read TGCAGTGCTAGCTTTGATAGCGGGGGGGTCACAGATACGCAGTATTTT. Its protein is CSASFDSGGVTDTQYF.

A few counts support this clonotype. This chain's CDR3 is CASSSIAGSGIQYF. The CDR3 DNA sequence: TGTGCCAGCAGCTCAATAGCGGGGTCGGGCATTCAGTACTTC. The J gene is TRBJ2-4, the V gene TRBV7-9, with 8 bases fitting TRBD2. The CDR3 is 14 amino acids. Germline V CDR1 and CDR2: SEHNR, FQNEAQ (reference sequence). V lost 4 bases, J lost 9 bases, and 8 bases stayed unmatched.

This clonotype was recorded a few times. V gene TRBV18 combines with J gene TRBJ2-5, with D hard to call. Germline V gene data show CDR1 as KGHSH and CDR2 as LQKENI. The CDR3 covers 15 residues. Trimming cost V 3 bases and J 6 bases, with 17 bases left between them. CDR3 coding DNA: TGTGCCAGCTCACCTCCGGCGGAAGGGAAGAAGACCCAGTACTTC. Protein sequence: CASSPPAEGKKTQYF.

This clonotype was recorded once. The CDR3: CASSFPPGGANTGELFF. CDR3 nucleotides: TGTGCCAGCAGTTTCCCCCCGGGGGGGGCCAACACCGGGGAGCTGTTTTTT. This chain links TRBV28 with TRBJ2-2, with 8 bases lining up with TRBD2. The CDR3 is 17 amino acids. With V trimmed by 3 bases and J by 2 bases, 8 bases remained unmatched. CDR1 is MDHEN and CDR2 is SYDVKM in the germline V gene.

This clonotype was seen a few times. The chain is built from TRBV7-2 and TRBJ1-2; the match to TRBD1 covers 8 bases. J lost 5 bases, V lost 1 base, and 9 bases had no gene match. Germline CDR1 and CDR2: SGHTA and FQGNSA. The CDR3 contains 16 residues. DNA for the CDR3: TGTGCCAGCAGCTTAGTCCCCGGGACAGGAGGATATGGCTACACCTTC. Translation gives CASSLVPGTGGYGYTF.

V gene TRBV20-1 combines with J gene TRBJ2-7; D gene unclear. Germline assignment: CDR1 DFQATT and CDR2 SNEGSKA (reference sequence). The CDR3 loop spans 10 amino acids. Trimming left V 5 bases short and J 7 bases short, with 9 bases between. CDR3: CSASLREQYF. CDR3 in DNA: TGCAGTGCTTCCCTCCGGGAGCAGTACTTC.

This chain joins TRBV28 and TRBJ2-1; D is tentatively TRBD1 or TRBD2 (5 bases each). The CDR3 sequence is 14 residues long. The germline CDR1 and CDR2 sequences are MDHEN and SYDVKM. The CDR3 DNA reads TGTGGTTCGGGGCCCCCCAACTCCTACAATGAGCAGTTCTTC. It yields the protein CGSGPPNSYNEQFF.

This sequence joins TRBV10-3 and TRBJ2-2; D not resolved. Germline V lookup: CDR1 ENHRY, CDR2 SYGVKD. V was clipped by 8 bases and J by 6 bases, with 4 bases between them. CDR3 length: 10 amino acids. In nucleotides, the CDR3 is TGTGCCATCGGGTCCGGGGAGCTGTTTTTT. This translates into CAIGSGELFF.

The chain has TRBV20-1 and TRBJ2-7; tentatively, D is TRBD1 or TRBD2 (5 bases each). The CDR3 is 17 residues long. Germline lookup yields CDR1 DFQATT and CDR2 SNEGSKA (reference sequence). The chain's CDR3 is CARFPKEGDPVAYEQYF. CDR3 in DNA: TGCGCCCGCTTCCCTAAAGAAGGGGACCCCGTCGCCTACGAGCAGTACTTC.

This chain connects TRBV25-1 to TRBJ2-5; D not certain. Between the trimmed V and J ends, which lost 9 bases and 5 bases, there was a span of 16 bases. The CDR3 contains 13 residues. Germline CDR1 is MGHDK and CDR2 is SYGVNS. CDR3 in amino acids: CASSPRSAETQYF. CDR3 nucleotide sequence: TGTGCCAGTTCCCCACGGTCAGCGGAGACCCAGTACTTC.

This chain uses TRBV29-1 with TRBJ2-6; perhaps D is TRBD1 or TRBD2 (6 bases each). Trimming cost V 1 base and J 4 bases, with 14 bases left between them. There are 16 residues in the CDR3. Germline V gene sequence: CDR1 SQVTM, CDR2 ANQGSEA. CDR3 loop: CSVEGLGAGGANVLTF. In DNA, the CDR3 is TGCAGCGTTGAAGGTTTGGGGGCGGGAGGGGCCAACGTCCTGACTTTC.

The rearrangement links TRBV5-5 to TRBJ2-1; 9 nucleotides agree with TRBD2. The CDR3 has 18 amino acids. Losses at the gene ends were 1 base for V and 13 bases for J; bases not matched to a gene: 21. The germline CDR1 and CDR2 sequences are SGHKS and YYEKEE (reference sequence). The DNA of the CDR3 is TGTGCCAGCAGCTTGTCGACTAGCGGAATCCTGAGGGGGGAGACCCAGTTCTTC. Its translation is CASSLSTSGILRGETQFF. Looking up the rest from reference TRBV5-5 and TRBJ2-1 gives the full variable domain: DAGVTQSPTHLIKTRGQQVTLRCSPISGHKSVSWYQQVLGQGPQFIFQYYEKEERGRGNFPDRFSARQFPNYSSELNVNALLLGDSALYLCASSLSTSGILRGETQFFGPGTRLTVL.

The chain has TRBV25-1 and TRBJ1-5, with D hard to call. The CDR3 is 14 amino acids. Germline CDR1 and CDR2: MGHDK and SYGVNS. The CDR3 reads CATTRHQLRQPQHF. The CDR3 DNA follows: TGTGCGACCACGAGGCATCAGTTACGGCAGCCCCAGCATTTT.

The V and J genes are TRBV4-1 and TRBJ2-3, with 8 bases fitting TRBD1. Germline V CDR1 and CDR2: MGHRA, YSYEKL. The CDR3 runs 17 residues. Trimming removed 0 bases from V and 1 base from J; junction bases left unmatched: 6. The CDR3 spells CASSQDGTGSRTDTQYF. The CDR3 coding sequence is TGCGCCAGCAGCCAAGATGGGACAGGTTCCCGCACAGATACGCAGTATTTT.

This clonotype was observed a handful of times. V and J are TRBV6-5 and TRBJ2-7, with TRBD1 matching over 9 bases. V shed 5 bases, J shed 3 bases, and the junction held 5 bases outside the gene matches. This CDR3 contains 14 residues. From germline, CDR1 is MNHEY and CDR2 SVGAGI. CDR3 sequence reads: CASSGTGTHYEQYF. DNA of the CDR3: TGTGCCAGCAGTGGGACAGGGACTCACTACGAGCAGTACTTC.